This TCR beta chain was retrieved from a study of blood T cells in healthy people across ages (dated by TCRdb to between 2015 and 2017). Study-level background: In model experiments, template switching captured roughly one uniquely barcoded TCR beta cDNA molecule for every two T cells. Age-related changes in TCR beta repertoire diversity were measured in the study by deep sequencing normalized with unique cDNA molecular identifiers. The donors were split into four age groups: young (average about 16 years), middle-aged (39), aged (62) and long-lived (over 75). Donors of different ages were randomly distributed across sequencing lanes to avoid experimental bias. Using the same blood draw, the study looked at two additional independent replicas of 1 million unique cDNA reads for two donors, one aged 18 to 29 and the other aged 80 or older.

What the work shows at the level of the full study, not this receptor alone: As age increased, observed TCR beta diversity per million T cells dropped in a roughly linear way, and a significant reduction was already evident by age 40. Compared with the aged group, more naive CD4+ T cells, fewer expanded clones and increased TCR diversity were shown by the long-lived group, suggesting age selection. The CMV infection status of donors was not known, potentially confounding age-related changes in expanded clonotypes. Estimates of total diversity from one million sequenced T cells were regarded as lower bounds and underestimates. Observed TCR beta diversity correlated strongly with the percentage of naive T cells measured by flow cytometry. Since profiling was done on bulk unsorted PBMCs, naive and antigen-experienced compartments could not be conclusively compared.

This clonotype has more than one count but fewer than ten. Its antigen is still unknown. No quality values exist for individual bases; no much larger clone is one base distant. The CDR3 sequence holds 16 residues, the cysteine and phenylalanine included. Kept here is only the CDR3 DNA, which spans 48 bases and is read in frame from base 1. V drops 5 bases and J drops 2 bases, leaving 16 bases in between. The donors were 40 or so Caucasian individuals from Russia, aged 6 to 90 years, who were systemically healthy. Each donor gave about 10 milliliters of peripheral blood, drawn into EDTA-treated Vacutainer tubes. PBMCs were isolated by Ficoll-Paque density-gradient centrifugation, with at least 6.5 million obtained per sample. Trizol reagent was used to extract total RNA from the PBMCs, yielding at least 6 micrograms per sample. For every donor, an aliquot of PBMCs went through flow cytometry to measure the percentages of naive CD45RAhigh/CD27high T cells.

Library preparation employed 5' RACE. The sequencer was an Illumina HiSeq 2500. A second roughly 7 to 12 cycle PCR used a sample-barcoded 5' primer and a J-beta primer mix. A template-switch 5' adaptor carrying 12 random nucleotides introduced a unique molecular identifier onto each TCR beta cDNA molecule. At least 2.5 million CDR3-containing paired-end reads were obtained from each sample. First-strand cDNA was synthesized from all RNA with the Mint cDNA synthesis kit, primed by a TRBC-specific oligonucleotide. After uracil-DNA glycosylase treatment, a first 18-cycle PCR used universal primers M1SS and BC2_uni_R on all cDNA. The authors' analysis ran thus. Each sample was normalized by randomly selecting 1 million high-quality reads, each carrying a distinct molecular identifier. Reads sharing molecular identifiers were discarded rather than binned into consensus sequences. CDR3 identification, clonotype clustering and error correction used MiTCR with a Q25 quality threshold and the strictest error-elimination algorithm. A nonparametric unseen species model with Euler transformation was used to estimate a lower bound on total TCR beta diversity. The public reads were quality trimmed at Q25 with fastp and then assembled into clones with MiXCR by TCRdb, keeping productive beta chains. Entries that share a CDR3 protein sequence are merged under the most common genes and DNA. What appears here as the V and J calls and clone size reflects TCRdb's work, not the paper's. The sample records about 1,600,000 distinct CDR3 sequences, 42% of which are singletons. Clones ranked in the top ten supply 7.9% of the sample.

The material sequenced was blood. The chain is made from TRBV12-3 or TRBV12-4 and TRBJ2-1, with the D gene uncertain. The TCR originated in a young woman in good health. The CDR3 here reads CASSPSDGIPYNEQFF. At the DNA level, the sequence is TGTGCCAGCAGTCCCTCAGATGGGATACCCTACAATGAGCAGTTCTTC.